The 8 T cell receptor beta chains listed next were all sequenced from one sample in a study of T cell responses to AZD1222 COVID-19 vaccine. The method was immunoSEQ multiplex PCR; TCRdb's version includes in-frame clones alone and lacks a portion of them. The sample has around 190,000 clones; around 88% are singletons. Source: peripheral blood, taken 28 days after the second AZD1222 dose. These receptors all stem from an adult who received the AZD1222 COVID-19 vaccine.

CDR3 sequence: CASSPSRGHEQFF. The CDR3 DNA reads as TGTGCCAGCAGTCCGTCTAGAGGTCATGAGCAGTTCTTC. The rearrangement uses TRBV12-3 or TRBV12-4 and TRBJ2-1; no reliable D call. Trimming left V 5 bases short and J 8 bases short, with 13 bases between. This CDR3 contains 13 residues.

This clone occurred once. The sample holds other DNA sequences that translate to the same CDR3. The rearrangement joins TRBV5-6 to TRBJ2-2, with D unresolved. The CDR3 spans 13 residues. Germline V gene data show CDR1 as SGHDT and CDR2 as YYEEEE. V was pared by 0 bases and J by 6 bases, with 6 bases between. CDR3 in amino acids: CASSLAGPGELFF. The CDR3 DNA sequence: TGTGCCAGCAGCTTGGCAGGACCCGGGGAGCTGTTTTTT.

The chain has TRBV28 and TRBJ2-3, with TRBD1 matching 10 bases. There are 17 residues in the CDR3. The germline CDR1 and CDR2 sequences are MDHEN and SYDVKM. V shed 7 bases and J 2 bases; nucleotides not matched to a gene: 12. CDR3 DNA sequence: TGTGCCAGCACCCGCTTCCACGGGACAGGGGTCACAGATACGCAGTATTTT. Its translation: CASTRFHGTGVTDTQYF.

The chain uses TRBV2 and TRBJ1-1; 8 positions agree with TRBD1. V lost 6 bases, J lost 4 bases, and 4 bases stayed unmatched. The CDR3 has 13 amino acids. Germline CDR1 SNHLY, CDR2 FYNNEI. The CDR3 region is CASSRDRSTEAFF. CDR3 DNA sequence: TGTGCCAGCAGCCGGGACAGGTCCACTGAAGCTTTCTTT.

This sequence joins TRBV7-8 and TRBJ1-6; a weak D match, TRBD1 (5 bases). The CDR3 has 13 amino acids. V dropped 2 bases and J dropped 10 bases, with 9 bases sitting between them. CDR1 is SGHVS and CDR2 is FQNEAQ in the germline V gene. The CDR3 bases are TGTGCCAGCAGCTTACAGGGTGGCTCACCCCTCCACTTT. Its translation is CASSLQGGSPLHF.

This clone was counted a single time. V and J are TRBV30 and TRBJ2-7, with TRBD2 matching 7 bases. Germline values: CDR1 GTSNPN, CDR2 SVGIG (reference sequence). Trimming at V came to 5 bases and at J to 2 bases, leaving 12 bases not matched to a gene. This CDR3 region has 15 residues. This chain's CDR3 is CAWSPVGRGAYEQYF. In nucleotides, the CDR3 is TGTGCCTGGTCTCCAGTTGGGAGGGGAGCCTACGAGCAGTACTTC.

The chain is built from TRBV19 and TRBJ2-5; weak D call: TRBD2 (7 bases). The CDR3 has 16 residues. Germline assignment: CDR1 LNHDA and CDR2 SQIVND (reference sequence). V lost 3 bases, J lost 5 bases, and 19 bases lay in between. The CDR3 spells CASSIGGGIVGETQYF. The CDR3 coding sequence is TGTGCCAGTAGTATTGGCGGGGGCATTGTAGGGGAGACCCAGTACTTC.

The CDR3 DNA reads as TGTGCCTGGAGTGTAAACAGGGGGGGTGGCTACACCTTC. Its translation: CAWSVNRGGGYTF. The chain employs TRBV30 and TRBJ1-2; 8 bases map to TRBD1. CDR3 length: 13 amino acids. V shed 0 bases and J 7 bases; nucleotides not matched to a gene: 4. Germline V CDR1 and CDR2: GTSNPN, SVGIG (reference sequence).